This is a list of T cell receptor beta chains from one sample in a study of blood T cell repertoires in COVID-19. Clones were sequenced by immunoSEQ multiplex PCR, and TCRdb holds only the in-frame ones, with some missing. The sample consists of some 140,000 clones, around 80% of them appearing once. Sample: peripheral blood. The receptors come from a man older than 75 with acute or convalescent COVID-19. Both conserved end residues are part of each CDR3. A D gene is named only where the DNA matches it firmly. Clone size is stated in some rows and not others, as once, few, many or a class when expanded.

V gene	clone size	D gene	J gene	CDR3 DNA	CDR3 protein
TRBV3-1/TRBV3-2	-	-	TRBJ1-3	TGTGCCAGCAGCTACAGGGTGCGGAGCTCTGGAAACACCATATATTTT	CASSYRVRSSGNTIYF
TRBV5-5	-	TRBD1	TRBJ1-6	TGTGCCAGCACCCGGACAGGGGGCTCTAATTCACCCCTCCACTTT	CASTRTGGSNSPLHF
TRBV7-6	once	TRBD2	TRBJ2-3	TGTGCCAGCAGCTTCCCGACTAGCGGGGGGGCAAGTCTGGCACAAGATACGCAGTATTTT	CASSFPTSGGASLAQDTQYF
TRBV6-2/TRBV6-3	-	-	TRBJ1-2	TGTGCCAGCAGTTACGAGGGAAGTTGGGATGGCTACACCTTC	CASSYEGSWDGYTF
TRBV29-1	-	-	TRBJ2-7	TGCAGCGTTGTAGGGACATTCTACGAGCAGTACTTC	CSVVGTFYEQYF
TRBV4-1	-	-	TRBJ1-5	TGCGCCAGCAGCCAAGACGGCAGGGGTAATCAGCCCCAGCATTTT	CASSQDGRGNQPQHF
TRBV10-2	-	-	TRBJ2-1	TGCGCCAGCAGAGAGCCCGGCTACAATGAGCAGTTCTTC	CASREPGYNEQFF
TRBV3-1/TRBV3-2	-	-	TRBJ2-2	TGTGCCAGCAGCCAAGGGCCCGGGGAGCTGTTTTTT	CASSQGPGELFF
TRBV28	-	TRBD2	TRBJ2-3	TGTTCTAGCGGGGGACGCACAGATACGCAGTATTTT	CSSGGRTDTQYF
TRBV6-2/TRBV6-3	few	-	TRBJ1-4	TGTGCCAGCAGCCCGACAGCCCTCGATGAAAAACTGTTTTTT	CASSPTALDEKLFF
TRBV18	-	-	TRBJ1-1	TGTGCCAGCTCACCGTTACAGGAAATGAACACTGAAGCTTTCTTT	CASSPLQEMNTEAFF
TRBV3-1/TRBV3-2	-	-	TRBJ1-2	TGTGCCAGCAGCCGAAGTACAGACTATGGCTACACCTTC	CASSRSTDYGYTF
TRBV2	-	-	TRBJ1-6	TGTGCCAGCAGTGACCAGGCTGATTCACCCCTCCACTTT	CASSDQADSPLHF
TRBV20-1	-	-	TRBJ2-7	TGCAGTGCTAGTAGCGGTTTCGAATTTAGCTACGAGCAGTACTTC	CSASSGFEFSYEQYF
TRBV9	-	TRBD1	TRBJ1-5	TGTGCCAGCAGCGCCGGACAGGGGAGCAATCAGCCCCAGCATTTT	CASSAGQGSNQPQHF
TRBV7-8	once	-	TRBJ2-7	TGTGCCAGCAGCTTGATGACTAGTTCCTACGAGCAGTACTTC	CASSLMTSSYEQYF
TRBV5-6	-	TRBD1	TRBJ2-1	TGTGCCAGCAGCAGAATCTCTCCGGGACAGGGCTACAATGAGCAGTTCTTC	CASSRISPGQGYNEQFF
TRBV15	few	TRBD1	TRBJ1-2	TGTGCCACCAGCAGAGTAGGAGGACAGGGGACCTATGGCTACACCTTC	CATSRVGGQGTYGYTF
TRBV28	-	TRBD1	TRBJ1-3	TGTGCCAGCAGTTCACTTCCCGGACAGGGCCAAGCTGGAAACACCATATATTTT	CASSSLPGQGQAGNTIYF
TRBV19	-	TRBD1	TRBJ1-2	TGTGCCAGTACCCCTGGGGGGACAGGGTCTGGCTACACCTTC	CASTPGGTGSGYTF
TRBV19	-	-	TRBJ1-1	TGTGCCAGTAGTAGGTCCCACGGGGTTGGCACTGAAGCTTTCTTT	CASSRSHGVGTEAFF
TRBV5-4	-	TRBD1	TRBJ2-1	TGTGCCAGCAGCTCTTGGACAGGTTTAGGGGAGCAGTTCTTC	CASSSWTGLGEQFF
TRBV7-3	-	TRBD1	TRBJ2-2	TGTGCCAGCAGCTTCGCTAGGCCAGGGGGCGCCGGGGAGCTGTTTTTT	CASSFARPGGAGELFF
TRBV6-5	-	TRBD1	TRBJ2-5	TGTGCCAGCAGAAACAGGGGGCGTTGGGAGACCCAGTACTTC	CASRNRGRWETQYF
TRBV5-4	-	TRBD2	TRBJ2-1	TGTGCCAGCAGCTTGCACCTTCTAGCGGGGGGGCAGAATGAGCAGTTCTTC	CASSLHLLAGGQNEQFF
TRBV28	once	-	TRBJ2-6	TGTGCCAGCAGTTCATCCGCAGGGGTATGGTATGGGGCCAACGTCCTGACTTTC	CASSSSAGVWYGANVLTF
TRBV28	-	-	TRBJ2-5	TGTGCCAGCAGTCCCCCTCTGGGGGGAAGGAGGACCCAGTACTTC	CASSPPLGGRRTQYF
TRBV5-1	-	-	TRBJ2-7	TGCGCCAGCAGCTTAACAGGGACGGTCTACGAGCAGTACTTC	CASSLTGTVYEQYF
TRBV19	once	TRBD2	TRBJ2-3	TGTGCCAGTAGCCCCTACTCGCGGGGGGGCTATGCAGATACGCAGTATTTT	CASSPYSRGGYADTQYF
TRBV29-1	-	TRBD1	TRBJ1-1	TGCAGCGTTCTGACAGGGGAAGCTTTCTTT	CSVLTGEAFF
TRBV2	-	-	TRBJ2-4	TGTGCCAGCAACACCGACAGGTCAAGAAACATTCAGTACTTC	CASNTDRSRNIQYF
TRBV6-5	-	TRBD1	TRBJ1-4	TGTGCCAGCGGGGTGCCGGGACAGGGACGTGAAAAACTGTTTTTT	CASGVPGQGREKLFF
TRBV5-1	-	TRBD2	TRBJ2-3	TGCGCCAGCAGCTCTGGACTAGCGGGGTCAACAGATACGCAGTATTTT	CASSSGLAGSTDTQYF
TRBV11-1	-	TRBD1	TRBJ1-2	TGTGCCAGCAGCTTGCCGGGACAGGGGGCGAGGGGCTACACCTTC	CASSLPGQGARGYTF
TRBV6-2/TRBV6-3	-	TRBD2	TRBJ2-2	TGTGCCAGCAGTCGCGGACTAGCGGGGGGCAGCGGGGAGCTGTTTTTT	CASSRGLAGGSGELFF
TRBV2	-	-	TRBJ2-5	TGTGCCAGCATGACGGATTCCGACTCGCAGACCCAGTACTTC	CASMTDSDSQTQYF
TRBV12-3/TRBV12-4	-	-	TRBJ2-7	TGTGCCAGCAGCACCTACGAGCAGTACTTC	CASSTYEQYF
TRBV4-1	-	-	TRBJ2-1	TGCGCCAGCAGCCAAGAGAGAGATGATGAGCAGTTCTTC	CASSQERDDEQFF
TRBV18	-	TRBD1	TRBJ1-2	TGTGCCAGCTCACCGGGACAGAGCAATGGCTACACCTTC	CASSPGQSNGYTF
TRBV6-1	-	-	TRBJ1-2	TGTGCCAGCAGTGAAGTGATCAGGGCTGCGAGAAGTTTC	CASSEVIRAARSF
TRBV29-1	-	TRBD1	TRBJ2-7	TGCAGCGCTGCCGGACAGGGGGCTATTTACGAGCAGTACTTC	CSAAGQGAIYEQYF